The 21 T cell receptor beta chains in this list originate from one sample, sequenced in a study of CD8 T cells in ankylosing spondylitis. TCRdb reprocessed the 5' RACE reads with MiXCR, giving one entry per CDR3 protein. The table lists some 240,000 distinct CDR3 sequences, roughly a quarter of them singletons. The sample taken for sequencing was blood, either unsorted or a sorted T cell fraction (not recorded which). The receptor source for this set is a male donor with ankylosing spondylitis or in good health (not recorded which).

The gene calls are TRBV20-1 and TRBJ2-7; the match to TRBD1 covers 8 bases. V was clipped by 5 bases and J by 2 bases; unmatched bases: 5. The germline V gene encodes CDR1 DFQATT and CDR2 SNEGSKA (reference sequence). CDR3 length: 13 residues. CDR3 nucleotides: TGCAGTGCTCGCCGGGACAGGACCTACGAGCAGTACTTC. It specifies CSARRDRTYEQYF.

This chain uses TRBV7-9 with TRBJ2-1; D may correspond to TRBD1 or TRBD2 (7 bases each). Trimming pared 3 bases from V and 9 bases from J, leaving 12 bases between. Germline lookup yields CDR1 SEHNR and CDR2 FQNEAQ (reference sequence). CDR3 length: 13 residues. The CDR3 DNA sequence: TGTGCCAGCAGCTTCGACAGGGAGGGTGAGCAGTTCTTC. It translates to CASSFDREGEQFF.

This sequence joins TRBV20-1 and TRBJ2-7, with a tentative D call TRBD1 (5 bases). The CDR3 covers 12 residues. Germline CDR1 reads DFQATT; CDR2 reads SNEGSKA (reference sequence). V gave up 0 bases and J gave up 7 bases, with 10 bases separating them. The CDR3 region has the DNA TGCAGTGCTAGAGATCTGGGGCCAGAGCAGTACTTC. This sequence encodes CSARDLGPEQYF.

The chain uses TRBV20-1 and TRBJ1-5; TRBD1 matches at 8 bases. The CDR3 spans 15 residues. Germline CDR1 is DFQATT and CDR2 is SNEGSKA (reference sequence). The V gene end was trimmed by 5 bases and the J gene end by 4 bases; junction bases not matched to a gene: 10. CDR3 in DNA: TGCAGTGCTTACAATGGACAGGGACCAAATCAGCCCCAGCATTTT. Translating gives CSAYNGQGPNQPQHF.

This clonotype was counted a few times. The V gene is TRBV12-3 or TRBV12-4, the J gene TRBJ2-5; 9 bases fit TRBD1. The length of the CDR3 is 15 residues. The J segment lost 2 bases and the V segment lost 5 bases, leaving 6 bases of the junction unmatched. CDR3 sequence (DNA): TGTGCCAGCAGTGAACAGGGGGCGGGGCAAGAGACCCAGTACTTC. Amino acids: CASSEQGAGQETQYF.

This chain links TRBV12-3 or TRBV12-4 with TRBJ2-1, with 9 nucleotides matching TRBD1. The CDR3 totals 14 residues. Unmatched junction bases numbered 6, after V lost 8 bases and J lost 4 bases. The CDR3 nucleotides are TGTGCCAGCCGACCGGGACAGGGATACAATGAGCAGTTCTTC. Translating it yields CASRPGQGYNEQFF.

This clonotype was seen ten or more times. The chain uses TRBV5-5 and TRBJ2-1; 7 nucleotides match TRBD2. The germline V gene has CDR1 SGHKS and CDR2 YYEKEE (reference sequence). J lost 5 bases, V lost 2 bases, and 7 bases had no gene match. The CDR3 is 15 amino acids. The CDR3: CASSFAASGHNEQFF. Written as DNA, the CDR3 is TGTGCCAGCAGCTTCGCGGCTAGCGGACACAATGAGCAGTTCTTC.

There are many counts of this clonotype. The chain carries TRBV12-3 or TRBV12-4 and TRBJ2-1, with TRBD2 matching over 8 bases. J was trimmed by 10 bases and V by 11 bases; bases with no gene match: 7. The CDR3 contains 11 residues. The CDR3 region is CAGAGGREQFF. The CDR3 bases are TGTGCCGGGGCGGGGGGTCGGGAGCAGTTCTTC.

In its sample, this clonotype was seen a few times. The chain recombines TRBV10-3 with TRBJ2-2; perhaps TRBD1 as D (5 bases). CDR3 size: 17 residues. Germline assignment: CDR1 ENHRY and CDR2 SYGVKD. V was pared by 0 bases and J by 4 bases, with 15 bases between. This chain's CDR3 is CAISESGRPPGTGELFF. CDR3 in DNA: TGTGCCATCAGTGAGTCGGGGCGGCCACCGGGCACCGGGGAGCTGTTTTTT.

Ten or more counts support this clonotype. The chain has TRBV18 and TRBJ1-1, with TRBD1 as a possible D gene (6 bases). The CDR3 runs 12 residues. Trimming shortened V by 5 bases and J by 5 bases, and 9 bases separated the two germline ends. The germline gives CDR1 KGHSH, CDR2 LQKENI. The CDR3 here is CASSSGQTEAFF. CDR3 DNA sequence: TGTGCCAGCTCATCAGGACAGACTGAAGCTTTCTTT.

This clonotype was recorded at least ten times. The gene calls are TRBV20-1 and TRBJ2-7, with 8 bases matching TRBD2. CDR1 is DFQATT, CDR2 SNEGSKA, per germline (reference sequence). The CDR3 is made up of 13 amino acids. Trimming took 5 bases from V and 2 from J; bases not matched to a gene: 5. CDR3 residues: CSAYGTRAYEQYF. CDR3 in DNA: TGCAGTGCTTACGGGACTAGAGCCTACGAGCAGTACTTC.

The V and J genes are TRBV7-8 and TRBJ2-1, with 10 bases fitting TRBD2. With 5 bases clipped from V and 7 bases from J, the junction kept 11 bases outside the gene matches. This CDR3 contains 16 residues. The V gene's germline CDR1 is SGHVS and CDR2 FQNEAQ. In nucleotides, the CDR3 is TGTGCCAGCAGCATACGTTTAGCGGGGGGTTTTAATGAGCAGTTCTTC. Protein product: CASSIRLAGGFNEQFF.

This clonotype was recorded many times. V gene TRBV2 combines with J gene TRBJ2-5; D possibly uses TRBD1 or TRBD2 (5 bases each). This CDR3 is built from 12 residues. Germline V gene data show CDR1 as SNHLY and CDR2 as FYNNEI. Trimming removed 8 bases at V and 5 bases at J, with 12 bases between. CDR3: CASGARGETQYF. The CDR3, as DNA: TGTGCCAGCGGGGCCCGAGGGGAGACCCAGTACTTC.

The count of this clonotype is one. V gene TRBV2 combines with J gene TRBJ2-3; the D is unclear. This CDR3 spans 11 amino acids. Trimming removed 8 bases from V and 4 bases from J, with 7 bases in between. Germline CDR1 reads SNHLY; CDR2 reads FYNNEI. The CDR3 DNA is TGTGCCAGCGAGCTAGCAGATACGCAGTATTTT. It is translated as CASELADTQYF.

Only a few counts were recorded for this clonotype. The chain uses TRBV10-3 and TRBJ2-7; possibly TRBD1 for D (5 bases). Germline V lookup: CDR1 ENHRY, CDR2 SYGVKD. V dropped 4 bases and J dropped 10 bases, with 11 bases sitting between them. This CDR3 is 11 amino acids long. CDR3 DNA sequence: TGTGCCATCAGTGGAGCCAGGGTACAGTACTTC. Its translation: CAISGARVQYF.

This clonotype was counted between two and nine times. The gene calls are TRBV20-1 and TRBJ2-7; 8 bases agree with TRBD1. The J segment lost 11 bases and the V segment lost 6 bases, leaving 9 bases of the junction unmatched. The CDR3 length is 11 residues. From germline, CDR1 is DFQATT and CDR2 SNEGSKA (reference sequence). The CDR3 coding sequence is TGCAGTGCGCGCCAGGACAGGGTCGAGTACTTC. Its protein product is CSARQDRVEYF.

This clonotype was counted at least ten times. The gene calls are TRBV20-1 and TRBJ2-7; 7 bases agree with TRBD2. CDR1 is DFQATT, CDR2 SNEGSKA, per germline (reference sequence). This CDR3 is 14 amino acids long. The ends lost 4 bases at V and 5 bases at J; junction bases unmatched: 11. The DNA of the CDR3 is TGCAGTGCTACACGACTAGCTACGCCTAACGAGCAGTACTTC. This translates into CSATRLATPNEQYF.

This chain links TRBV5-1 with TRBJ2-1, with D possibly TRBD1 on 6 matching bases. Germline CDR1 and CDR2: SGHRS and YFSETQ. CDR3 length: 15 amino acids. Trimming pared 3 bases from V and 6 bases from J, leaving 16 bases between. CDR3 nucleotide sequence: TGCGCCAGCAGCTCCACAGGGTCGGGGTCCAATGAGCAGTTCTTC. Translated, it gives CASSSTGSGSNEQFF.

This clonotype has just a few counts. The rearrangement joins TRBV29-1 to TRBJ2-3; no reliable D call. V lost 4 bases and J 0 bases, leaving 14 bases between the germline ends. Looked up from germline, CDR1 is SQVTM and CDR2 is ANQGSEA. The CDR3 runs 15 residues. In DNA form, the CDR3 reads TGCAGCGTTGGCGTAGGGCCGGGTAGCACAGATACGCAGTATTTT. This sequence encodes CSVGVGPGSTDTQYF.

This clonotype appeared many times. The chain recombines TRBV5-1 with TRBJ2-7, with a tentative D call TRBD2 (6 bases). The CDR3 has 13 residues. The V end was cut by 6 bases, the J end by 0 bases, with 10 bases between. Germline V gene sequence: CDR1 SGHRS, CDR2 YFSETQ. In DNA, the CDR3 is TGCGCCAGCATAGACGGGAGCTCCTACGAGCAGTACTTC. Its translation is CASIDGSSYEQYF.

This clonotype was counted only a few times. CDR3: CASSETGITGELFF. DNA for the CDR3: TGCGCCAGCAGTGAGACAGGGATCACCGGGGAGCTGTTTTTT. The chain joins TRBV10-1 to TRBJ2-2, with D possibly matching TRBD1 (6 bases). V was clipped by 2 bases and J by 4 bases, with 8 bases between them. Germline values: CDR1 WNHNN, CDR2 SYGVQD (reference sequence). The CDR3 totals 14 residues.